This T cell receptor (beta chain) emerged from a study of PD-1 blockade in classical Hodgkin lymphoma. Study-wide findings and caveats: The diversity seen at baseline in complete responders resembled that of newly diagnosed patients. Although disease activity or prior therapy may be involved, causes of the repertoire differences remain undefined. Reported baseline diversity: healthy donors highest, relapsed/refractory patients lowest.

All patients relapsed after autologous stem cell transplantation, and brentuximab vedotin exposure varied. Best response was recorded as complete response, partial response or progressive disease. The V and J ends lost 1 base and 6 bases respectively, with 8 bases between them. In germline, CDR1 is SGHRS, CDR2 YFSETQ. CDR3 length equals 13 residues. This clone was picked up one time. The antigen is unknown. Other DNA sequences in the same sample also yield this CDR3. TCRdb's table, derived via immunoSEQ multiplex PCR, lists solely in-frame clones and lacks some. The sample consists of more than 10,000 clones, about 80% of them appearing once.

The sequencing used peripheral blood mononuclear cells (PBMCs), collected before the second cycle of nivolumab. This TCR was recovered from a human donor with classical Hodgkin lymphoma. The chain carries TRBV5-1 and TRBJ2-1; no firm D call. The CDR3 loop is CASSLNLGNEQFF. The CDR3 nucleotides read TGCGCCAGCAGCTTGAACTTGGGCAATGAGCAGTTCTTC.